Shown below are 30 T cell receptor beta chains from a single sample sequenced in a study of T cells after posttransplantation cyclophosphamide. The protocol was immunoSEQ multiplex PCR, while the TCRdb copy is restricted to in-frame clones and leaves out a portion. This repertoire holds some 35,000 clones, and none appear only once. Sequenced sample: PBMCs. Receptors originate from a man aged 25 to 45 in good health and a related stem cell transplant donor.

This clone was found many times. The chain carries TRBV7-9 and TRBJ2-5, with no clear D. Trimming took off 5 bases at V and 5 bases at J, with 15 bases between the two ends. CDR1 is SEHNR, CDR2 FQNEAQ, per germline (reference sequence). CDR3 length: 14 amino acids. CDR3 loop: CASSLSQAVETQYF. The CDR3 DNA is TGTGCCAGCAGCCTATCCCAGGCTGTCGAGACCCAGTACTTC.

Ten or more counts support this clone. The CDR3 is CASSLAGWSTEAFF. In DNA, the CDR3 is TGCGCCAGCAGCTTGGCAGGGTGGAGCACTGAAGCTTTCTTT. J is TRBJ1-1 and V is TRBV5-1; D is perhaps TRBD1 (5 bases). This CDR3 region has 14 residues. Germline-derived CDR1 and CDR2 are SGHRS and YFSETQ. Trimming left V 0 bases short and J 4 bases short, with 10 bases between.

This clone appeared many times. The chain uses TRBV27 and TRBJ2-6; a possible D gene is TRBD2 (5 bases). Trimming took off 2 bases at V and 2 bases at J, with 7 bases between the two ends. CDR1 is MNHEY and CDR2 is SMNVEV in the germline V gene (reference sequence). CDR3 length: 15 residues. CDR3 loop: CASSLRGAGANVLTF. CDR3 in DNA: TGTGCCAGCAGTTTACGGGGAGCTGGGGCCAACGTCCTGACTTTC.

The chain is built from TRBV6-5 and TRBJ2-3; 8 nucleotides line up with TRBD2. CDR3 length equals 14 residues. Germline V gene lookup returns CDR1 MNHEY and CDR2 SVGAGI. J gave up 6 bases and V 2 bases, and 4 bases lay outside the gene matches. Written as DNA, the CDR3 is TGTGCCAGCAGTTACGGACTAGCAAGGGATACGCAGTATTTT. Amino acids: CASSYGLARDTQYF.

At least ten counts were recorded for this clone. The V call is TRBV19, the J call TRBJ2-7; 8 bases are shared with TRBD1. The CDR3 is 14 amino acids. From germline, CDR1 is LNHDA and CDR2 SQIVND (reference sequence). The J segment lost 0 bases and the V segment lost 5 bases, leaving 3 bases of the junction unmatched. The CDR3: CASSLDRGSYEQYF. The CDR3 DNA is TGTGCCAGTAGTCTCGACAGGGGCTCCTACGAGCAGTACTTC.

This clone occurred many times. The chain joins TRBV25-1 to TRBJ2-7, with TRBD2 matching over 10 bases. V was clipped by 6 bases and J by 2 bases; unmatched bases: 10. Germline V lookup: CDR1 MGHDK, CDR2 SYGVNS. This CDR3 region has 16 residues. CDR3 bases: TGTGCCAGCAGCCAGATACAAGGGACTAGCGCCTACGAGCAGTACTTC. Its protein product is CASSQIQGTSAYEQYF.

This clone came up many times. The chain recombines TRBV19 with TRBJ2-5; D ambiguous. There are 13 residues in the CDR3. CDR1 and CDR2 (germline): LNHDA, SQIVND (reference sequence). Between the trimmed V and J ends, which lost 8 bases and 1 base, there was a span of 11 bases. The CDR3 loop reads CASGWALQETQYF. The CDR3 region has the DNA TGTGCCAGTGGGTGGGCACTCCAAGAGACCCAGTACTTC.

This clone has at least ten counts. The chain is built from TRBV12-3 or TRBV12-4 and TRBJ2-7; 9 bases map to TRBD1. Trimming took 5 bases from V and 5 from J; bases not matched to a gene: 10. This CDR3 region has 15 residues. CDR3 region: CASSPSGQGFNEQYF. CDR3 nucleotides: TGTGCCAGCAGTCCCTCGGGACAGGGATTCAACGAGCAGTACTTC.

The CDR3 region has the DNA TGTGCCAGCAGCACCAGCGGGGGGTTCCAGGAGACCCAGTACTTC. It encodes CASSTSGGFQETQYF. V is TRBV4-2 and J is TRBJ2-5, with 9 positions matching TRBD2. Germline V CDR1 and CDR2: LGHNA, YNFKEQ. The V and J ends lost 5 bases and 5 bases, in that order; junction bases with no gene match: 9. This CDR3 spans 15 amino acids.

In its sample, this clone was seen many times. The V and J genes are TRBV5-6 and TRBJ1-1, with 7 bases lining up with TRBD1. The CDR3 has 14 residues. Germline loops: CDR1 SGHDT, CDR2 YYEEEE. Trimming took 5 bases from V and 2 from J; bases not matched to a gene: 6. CDR3 sequence reads: CASRFGTVNTEAFF. The CDR3 nucleotides are TGTGCCAGCAGATTCGGGACAGTAAACACTGAAGCTTTCTTT.

This clone was detected many times. For the CDR3, the DNA is TGTGCCAGCACAGGTGTAGGGCTGAGCACAGATACGCAGTATTTT. Encoded protein: CASTGVGLSTDTQYF. The chain is built from TRBV2 and TRBJ2-3; no firm D call. Trimming took 7 bases from V and 0 from J, leaving 14 bases between them. CDR3 length: 15 amino acids. The germline CDR1 and CDR2 sequences are SNHLY and FYNNEI.

This clone came up many times. The V and J genes are TRBV6-2 or TRBV6-3 and TRBJ1-1; a possible D gene is TRBD1 (5 bases). CDR1 and CDR2 (germline): MNHEY, SVGEGT. Trimming left V 4 bases short and J 6 bases short, with 12 bases between. The CDR3 contains 13 residues. Written as DNA, the CDR3 is TGTGCCAGCAGTTCCGCGGGGGTTTCTGAAGCTTTCTTT. The encoded protein is CASSSAGVSEAFF.

The gene calls are TRBV14 and TRBJ1-5; TRBD1 is a possible D gene (5 bases). CDR3 length: 13 amino acids. The V end was cut by 3 bases, the J end by 7 bases, with 10 bases between. Germline V lookup: CDR1 SGHDN, CDR2 FVKESK. The CDR3 sequence is CASSHRGGQPQHF. The CDR3 DNA reads as TGTGCCAGCAGCCACCGGGGGGGGCAGCCCCAGCATTTT.

This clone was counted at least ten times. The CDR3 sequence is CASSQVGGGVGYGYTF. The CDR3, as DNA: TGCGCCAGCAGCCAAGTAGGAGGCGGGGTAGGCTATGGCTACACCTTC. The V and J genes are TRBV4-1 and TRBJ1-2, with unresolved D. V lost 1 base and J lost 4, with 16 bases in between. This CDR3 has 16 amino acids. The germline CDR1 and CDR2 sequences are MGHRA and YSYEKL.

This clone was counted at least ten times. V is TRBV12-3 or TRBV12-4 and J is TRBJ1-1; possible D gene TRBD1, 5 bases. The length of the CDR3 is 15 residues. The ends were cut back, 5 bases at V and 5 bases at J, with 18 bases in the middle. CDR3 sequence (DNA): TGTGCCAGCAGTCCTACTGTTTCGGGGGGGACTGAAGCTTTCTTT. This gives the protein CASSPTVSGGTEAFF.

This clone was counted only a few times. The chain couples TRBV18 to TRBJ2-5; 9 bases line up with TRBD2. With 3 bases clipped from V and 2 bases from J, the junction kept 4 bases outside the gene matches. This CDR3 region has 15 residues. Germline V lookup: CDR1 KGHSH, CDR2 LQKENI. This CDR3 is CASSPLAGFQETQYF. For the CDR3, the DNA is TGTGCCAGCTCACCCCTAGCGGGGTTTCAAGAGACCCAGTACTTC.

This clone showed up many times. The gene calls are TRBV5-1 and TRBJ2-1, with a weak D call TRBD1 (6 bases). CDR1 SGHRS and CDR2 YFSETQ come from the germline V gene. V lost 4 bases to trimming and J lost 2 bases, with 10 bases between them. This CDR3 spans 14 amino acids. The DNA for the CDR3 is TGCGCCAGCAGCACGGACAGAACCTACAATGAGCAGTTCTTC. This encodes CASSTDRTYNEQFF.

This clone was counted ten times or more. The CDR3 DNA follows: TGTGCCAGCAGTCTAGCGGGGGGGAGGTATGAGCAGTTCTTC. Its translation: CASSLAGGRYEQFF. This sequence joins TRBV6-1 and TRBJ2-1, with 12 bases fitting TRBD2. The trim removed 5 bases at V and 8 bases at J, leaving 4 bases unmatched. The germline V gene has CDR1 MNHNS and CDR2 SASEGT. The CDR3 runs to 14 residues.

This sequence joins TRBV15 and TRBJ1-1, with TRBD1 matching 10 bases. Germline V gene lookup returns CDR1 LNHNV and CDR2 YYDKDF (reference sequence). V lost 5 bases, J lost 5 bases, and 8 bases stayed unmatched. There are 15 residues in the CDR3. CDR3 sequence reads: CATSDTGTGATEAFF. The CDR3 DNA sequence: TGTGCCACCAGCGACACCGGGACAGGGGCAACTGAAGCTTTCTTT.

This clone was recorded at least ten times. CDR3 protein: CASSEAVRTSGALAKNIQYF. The CDR3 DNA reads TGTGCCAGCAGTGAAGCGGTCAGGACTAGCGGGGCTCTAGCCAAAAACATTCAGTACTTC. The chain joins TRBV6-1 to TRBJ2-4; 12 nucleotides agree with TRBD2. Looked up from germline, CDR1 is MNHNS and CDR2 is SASEGT. V shed 0 bases and J 0 bases; nucleotides not matched to a gene: 9. The CDR3 covers 20 residues.

The V call is TRBV9, the J call TRBJ1-5, with D tentatively TRBD1 (6 bases). This CDR3 spans 14 amino acids. From germline, CDR1 is SGDLS and CDR2 YYNGEE. Trimming removed 0 bases at V and 5 bases at J, with 9 bases between. CDR3 bases: TGTGCCAGCAGCGTAGAGGACAGTTATCAGCCCCAGCATTTT. Its protein product is CASSVEDSYQPQHF.

There are many counts of this clone. The chain uses TRBV28 and TRBJ1-2; 9 bases map to TRBD1. The V segment lost 5 bases and the J segment 6 bases; nucleotides outside the gene matches: 10. Germline values: CDR1 MDHEN, CDR2 SYDVKM. There are 15 residues in the CDR3. CDR3 nucleotide sequence: TGTGCCAGCAGTCCGACCGGAAGGACAGGGGATGGCTACACCTTC. It translates to CASSPTGRTGDGYTF.

This chain uses TRBV29-1 with TRBJ2-5; 10 bases match TRBD2. CDR3 size: 15 residues. Germline CDR1 reads SQVTM; CDR2 reads ANQGSEA. V shed 4 bases and J 4 bases; nucleotides not matched to a gene: 9. CDR3 residues: CSVVPQRGGLETQYF. As DNA, the CDR3 is TGCAGCGTTGTACCTCAGCGGGGGGGCTTAGAGACCCAGTACTTC.

In its sample, this clone was seen many times. CDR3 nucleotides: TGTGCCAGCAGTTTACCCTCAGGGATCAACAATGAGCAGTTCTTC. Translated: CASSLPSGINNEQFF. The chain is built from TRBV27 and TRBJ2-1; possible D gene TRBD1, 5 bases. This CDR3 comprises 15 residues. Trimming took 2 bases from V and 5 from J, leaving 13 bases between them. Looked up from germline, CDR1 is MNHEY and CDR2 is SMNVEV (reference sequence).

Ten or more counts support this clone. The chain combines TRBV28 with TRBJ2-7, with D maybe TRBD1 (6 bases). Germline V gives CDR1 MDHEN, CDR2 SYDVKM. This CDR3 comprises 15 residues. V was shortened by 5 bases and J by 3 bases, with 17 bases between the two germline ends. The CDR3 reads CASSPPGTLLYEQYF. CDR3 bases: TGTGCCAGCAGTCCTCCCGGGACACTACTCTACGAGCAGTACTTC.

This clone was counted many times. The V and J genes are TRBV12-3 or TRBV12-4 and TRBJ1-1, with no clear D. This CDR3 is built from 11 residues. Trimming removed 3 bases from V and 5 bases from J, with 4 bases in between. This CDR3 is CASSFRTEAFF. The CDR3 bases are TGTGCCAGCAGTTTCAGAACTGAAGCTTTCTTT.

Many counts were recorded for this clone. The chain links TRBV6-4 to TRBJ2-7; TRBD1 matches 9 bases. The CDR3 runs to 15 residues. Germline CDR1 and CDR2: MRHNA and SNTAGT. Trimming at V came to 7 bases and at J to 5 bases, leaving 12 bases not matched to a gene. CDR3 in DNA: TGTGCCAGCAAAATTACAGGGGGCGTTAACGACGAGCAGTACTTC. Its protein product is CASKITGGVNDEQYF.

This clone came up many times. The V and J genes are TRBV15 and TRBJ1-5, with 7 bases identical to TRBD1. Trimming removed 3 bases from V and 3 bases from J; junction bases left unmatched: 11. This CDR3 is built from 17 residues. The V gene's germline CDR1 is LNHNV and CDR2 YYDKDF (reference sequence). CDR3 residues: CATSSKVGRGDNQPQHF. The CDR3 DNA reads as TGTGCCACCAGCAGCAAGGTGGGCAGGGGGGACAATCAGCCCCAGCATTTT.

This clone was seen at least ten times. V usage is TRBV19 and J usage is TRBJ2-1; maybe TRBD2 (7 bases). Trimming took 2 bases from V and 2 from J, leaving 10 bases between them. CDR1 LNHDA and CDR2 SQIVND come from the germline V gene (reference sequence). The CDR3 has 15 amino acids. CDR3 nucleotides: TGTGCCAGTAGTATAAGGGGGGGGACCTACAATGAGCAGTTCTTC. Its protein is CASSIRGGTYNEQFF. Combining the CDR3 with reference TRBV19 and TRBJ2-1 gives the whole variable domain DGGITQSPKYLFRKEGQNVTLSCEQNLNHDAMYWYRQDPGQGLRLIYYSQIVNDFQKGDIAEGYSVSREKKESFPLTVTSAQKNPTAFYLCASSIRGGTYNEQFFGPGTRLTVL.

This clone was observed a handful of times. V usage is TRBV7-3 and J usage is TRBJ2-5; 11 bases map to TRBD2. With V trimmed by 5 bases and J by 5 bases, 7 bases remained unmatched. This CDR3 is built from 15 residues. The V gene's germline CDR1 is SGHTA and CDR2 FQGTGA. CDR3 protein: CASSVTSGAGETQYF. DNA for the CDR3: TGTGCCAGCAGCGTGACTAGCGGGGCAGGGGAGACCCAGTACTTC.